Described below is a single T cell receptor (beta chain) sequence and its context. Its cognate antigen has yet to be identified. Base qualities are not provided; no much larger clone lies one nucleotide away. This sample is drawn from a study of chronic HIV infection and antiretroviral therapy (dated by TCRdb to 2015 to 2017). The germline V gene encodes CDR1 MDHEN and CDR2 SYDVKM. The CDR3 starts with the cysteine, ends with the phenylalanine, and has 18 residues. The entry retains the CDR3 DNA only, 54 bases that are in frame from base 1. Trimming takes 3 bases from V and 2 bases from J, and the germline ends sit 21 bases apart. The library was obtained by 5' RACE. TCRdb records Illumina MiSeq as the sequencer. TCRdb itself trimmed the public reads at Q25 with fastp, ran MiXCR and retained productive beta chains. Identical CDR3 proteins give one entry, which carries the most common genes and DNA. Across this sample there are about 38,000 distinct CDR3 sequences, with more than 8% seen only once. The ten biggest clones cover roughly 2.6% of the sample.

The material sequenced was peripheral blood. The chain couples TRBV28 to TRBJ2-3; the D gene is perhaps TRBD1 or TRBD2, as each covers 5 bases. The clonotype comes from an adult who had HIV and had not received antiretroviral therapy, or was an uninfected healthy control (not recorded which). For the CDR3, the sequence is CASSFRPPRGIYTDTQYF. The base sequence is TGTGCCAGCAGTTTCAGACCTCCGAGGGGCATCTACACAGATACGCAGTATTTT. The CDR3 plus the reference TRBV28 and TRBJ2-3 genes for the other parts give the full variable domain: DVKVTQSSRYLVKRTGEKVFLECVQDMDHENMFWYRQDPGLGLRLIYFSYDVKMKEKGDIPEGYSVSREKKERFSLILESASTNQTSMYLCASSFRPPRGIYTDTQYFGPGTRLTVL.